This passage covers 16 T cell receptor beta chains from one sample sequenced in a study of blood T cell repertoires in COVID-19. Data came from immunoSEQ multiplex PCR; TCRdb stores just in-frame clones and leaves some out. The sample has around 130,000 clones; 83% are singletons. Input material: PBMCs or T cells enriched from blood (not recorded which). The receptor set was obtained from a man aged 30-40 years who had recovered from COVID-19.

The V and J genes are TRBV7-9 and TRBJ1-6, with 7 bases that match TRBD1. CDR1 is SEHNR, CDR2 FQNEAQ, per germline (reference sequence). The junction had 11 bases not matched to a gene; V was cut back by 6 bases and J by 12 bases. This CDR3 has 14 residues. CDR3 nucleotides: TGTGCCAGCAGAGCCCTGAGGGGGCAGGAACCCCTCCACTTT. It encodes CASRALRGQEPLHF. Drawing the rest from reference TRBV7-9 and TRBJ1-6, the complete variable domain is DTGVSQNPRHKITKRGQNVTFRCDPISEHNRLYWYRQTLGQGPEFLTYFQNEAQLEKSRLLSDRFSAERPKGSFSTLEIQRTEQGDSAMYLCASRALRGQEPLHFGNGTRLTVT.

The sample holds a few counts of this clone. The chain recombines TRBV18 with TRBJ2-1, with 16 positions matching TRBD2. The V and J ends lost 2 bases and 5 bases, in that order; junction bases with no gene match: 3. CDR3 length equals 17 residues. CDR1 is KGHSH, CDR2 LQKENI, per germline. The CDR3 loop reads CASSPTGTSGRDNEQFF. The CDR3 bases are TGTGCCAGCTCACCAACCGGGACTAGCGGGAGGGACAATGAGCAGTTCTTC. The full variable domain, its missing parts supplied by reference TRBV18 and TRBJ2-1, is NAGVMQNPRHLVRRRGQEARLRCSPMKGHSHVYWYRQLPEEGLKFMVYLQKENIIDESGMPKERFSAEFPKEGPSILRIQQVVRGDSAAYFCASSPTGTSGRDNEQFFGPGTRLTVL.

This clone was seen once. The gene calls are TRBV5-4 and TRBJ1-2, with D maybe TRBD1 (5 bases). The V end lost 0 bases, the J end lost 4 bases, and 13 bases lay between the germline ends. The CDR3 spans 15 residues. The germline gives CDR1 SGHNT, CDR2 YYREEE (reference sequence). CDR3 nucleotides: TGTGCCAGCAGCTTGGCCGGGGGGTACGGCTATGGCTACACCTTC. It codes for CASSLAGGYGYGYTF.

The rearrangement links TRBV5-6 to TRBJ2-3; 13 bases fit TRBD2. This CDR3 has 16 residues. CDR1 is SGHDT and CDR2 is YYEEEE in the germline V gene. After removal of 4 bases from V and 6 bases from J, the junction contained 8 bases not matched to a gene. The CDR3 DNA sequence: TGTGCCAGCAGCCTCGGGACTAGCGGGAAGTTGGATACGCAGTATTTT. This gives the protein CASSLGTSGKLDTQYF.

The V call is TRBV6-5, the J call TRBJ1-1; possible D gene TRBD1, 6 bases. The CDR3 is 15 amino acids. Deletions cut 2 bases from V and 3 bases from J, with 13 bases between. Germline CDR1 and CDR2: MNHEY and SVGAGI. The chain's CDR3 is CASSYASGAYTEAFF. The CDR3 region has the DNA TGTGCCAGCAGTTACGCTTCAGGGGCCTACACTGAAGCTTTCTTT.

The genes are TRBV11-2 and TRBJ2-1, with TRBD2 matching 11 bases. This CDR3 contains 15 residues. Trimming took 3 bases from V and 5 from J; bases not matched to a gene: 3. Germline V lookup: CDR1 SGHAT, CDR2 FQNNGV. The CDR3, as DNA: TGTGCCAGCAGCTTCCTAGCGGGAGGTGACAATGAGCAGTTCTTC. Its protein is CASSFLAGGDNEQFF.

This chain connects TRBV6-1 to TRBJ1-5, with D unclear. Germline V gene lookup returns CDR1 MNHNS and CDR2 SASEGT. Trimming took off 3 bases at V and 4 bases at J, with 10 bases between the two ends. CDR3 size: 14 residues. CDR3 residues: CASSDVGSNQPQHF. As DNA, the CDR3 is TGTGCCAGCAGTGATGTCGGGTCGAATCAGCCCCAGCATTTT.

The gene calls are TRBV5-1 and TRBJ2-2; 8 nucleotides match TRBD1. The J segment lost 4 bases and the V segment lost 3 bases, leaving 8 bases of the junction unmatched. This CDR3 is 16 amino acids long. Germline CDR1 reads SGHRS; CDR2 reads YFSETQ. The chain's CDR3 is CASSWSDRGSTGELFF. Here the CDR3 DNA reads TGCGCCAGCAGCTGGAGCGACAGGGGATCCACCGGGGAGCTGTTTTTT.

The chain is built from TRBV5-1 and TRBJ2-1, with a weak D call TRBD2 (5 bases). The V gene lost 4 bases and the J gene lost 6 bases, with 11 bases spanning the gap. Germline V gene data show CDR1 as SGHRS and CDR2 as YFSETQ. CDR3 length: 13 residues. CDR3 residues: CASSDDYSNEQFF. The CDR3 DNA follows: TGCGCCAGCAGCGATGACTATAGCAATGAGCAGTTCTTC.

CDR3 coding DNA: TGTGCCAGCTCACCGTCCGGGACAGGGGACATCTATGGCTACACCTTC. This codes for CASSPSGTGDIYGYTF. This rearrangement joins TRBV18 to TRBJ1-2, with TRBD1 identical over 10 bases. V trimming: 3 bases; J trimming: 4 bases; junction bases outside the gene matches: 8. This CDR3 region has 16 residues. CDR1 and CDR2 from the germline V gene are KGHSH and LQKENI.

This clone was counted between two and nine times. The CDR3 loop is CASSPGTGLHEQYF. The CDR3 bases are TGCGCCAGCAGTCCCGGGACAGGGCTCCACGAGCAGTACTTC. The chain combines TRBV10-1 with TRBJ2-7, with 9 positions matching TRBD1. Germline values: CDR1 WNHNN, CDR2 SYGVQD (reference sequence). The CDR3 has 14 residues. The trim removed 5 bases at V and 5 bases at J, leaving 7 bases unmatched.

The chain uses TRBV5-1 and TRBJ2-1; 7 bases match TRBD2. The CDR3 covers 18 residues. With 4 bases clipped from V and 4 bases from J, the junction kept 17 bases outside the gene matches. Germline lookup yields CDR1 SGHRS and CDR2 YFSETQ. CDR3 in DNA: TGCGCCAGCAGCCGACGTTGGCCATCCAGCGGGGCATACAATGAGCAGTTCTTC. It yields the protein CASSRRWPSSGAYNEQFF.

The gene calls are TRBV18 and TRBJ2-7; possible D gene TRBD1, 6 bases. V was pared by 6 bases and J by 6 bases, with 15 bases between. Germline V lookup: CDR1 KGHSH, CDR2 LQKENI. The CDR3 sequence is 13 residues long. CDR3 in amino acids: CASSRDTTAEQYV. The CDR3 coding sequence is TGTGCCAGCTCCAGGGACACCACTGCCGAGCAGTACGTC.

The V and J genes are TRBV6-1 and TRBJ2-5; no reliable D call. CDR1 is MNHNS, CDR2 SASEGT, per germline. Between the trimmed V and J ends, which lost 2 bases and 0 bases, there was a span of 7 bases. The CDR3 sequence is 14 residues long. The DNA for the CDR3 is TGTGCCAGCAGTGAACAACCTAACCAAGAGACCCAGTACTTC. Translated: CASSEQPNQETQYF.

This clone was picked up one time. This chain links TRBV29-1 with TRBJ1-5; D is unresolved. The germline V and J ends were trimmed by 7 bases and 7 bases, with 23 bases remaining between them. The germline V gene has CDR1 SQVTM and CDR2 ANQGSEA. The length of the CDR3 is 15 residues. CDR3: CSALEGLEGGQPQHF. The CDR3 coding sequence is TGCAGCGCTCTTGAGGGTCTGGAGGGTGGGCAGCCCCAGCATTTT.

The chain uses TRBV2 and TRBJ2-2, with unresolved D. CDR1 SNHLY and CDR2 FYNNEI come from the germline V gene. This CDR3 is built from 15 residues. V was clipped by 6 bases and J by 0 bases, with 11 bases between them. The CDR3 sequence is CASRQTTANTGELFF. The DNA of the CDR3 is TGTGCCAGCAGGCAAACTACCGCGAACACCGGGGAGCTGTTTTTT. The whole variable domain, filled in from reference TRBV2 and TRBJ2-2, reads EPEVTQTPSHQVTQMGQEVILRCVPISNHLYFYWYRQILGQKVEFLVSFYNNEISEKSEIFDDQFSVERPDGSNFTLKIRSTKLEDSAMYFCASRQTTANTGELFFGEGSRLTVL.